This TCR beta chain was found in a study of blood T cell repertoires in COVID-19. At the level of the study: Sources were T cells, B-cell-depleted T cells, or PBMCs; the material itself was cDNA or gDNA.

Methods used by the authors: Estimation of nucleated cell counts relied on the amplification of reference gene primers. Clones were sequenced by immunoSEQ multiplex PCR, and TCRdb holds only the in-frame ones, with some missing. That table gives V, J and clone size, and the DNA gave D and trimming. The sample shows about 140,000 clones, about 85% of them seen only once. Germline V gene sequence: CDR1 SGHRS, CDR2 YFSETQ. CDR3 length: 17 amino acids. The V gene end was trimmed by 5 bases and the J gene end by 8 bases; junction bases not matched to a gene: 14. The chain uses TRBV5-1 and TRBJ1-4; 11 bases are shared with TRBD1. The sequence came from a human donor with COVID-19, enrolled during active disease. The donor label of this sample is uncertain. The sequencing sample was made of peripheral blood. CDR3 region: CASRRGNRTGGREKLFF. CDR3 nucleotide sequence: TGCGCCAGCAGACGCGGAAATAGGACAGGGGGCAGGGAAAAACTGTTTTTT.